These 25 T cell receptor beta chains were sequenced from one sample in a study of CD8+CD57+ T cells in acquired aplastic anemia. Genomic DNA was employed as the template in profiling TCR beta VDJ and CDR3. TCRdb redid the calling of the reads with MiXCR, one entry per CDR3 protein. This table has about 160,000 distinct CDR3 sequences, roughly two thirds appearing once. Sequencing was done on patients that had shown CD8+CD57+ cell expansion by flow cytometry. Sequencing was done on a sample of sorted CD4+, CD8+, or CD8+CD57+ T cells (not recorded which) from PBMCs. The source is a human donor with aplastic anemia.

The rearrangement links TRBV12-3 or TRBV12-4 to TRBJ1-6; tentative D call: TRBD1 (5 bases). The CDR3 contains 14 residues. Trimming removed 4 bases at V and 7 bases at J, with 11 bases between. In DNA form, the CDR3 reads TGTGCCAGCAGTTACGGGGCGGAGAATTCACCCCTCCACTTT. Amino acid sequence: CASSYGAENSPLHF.

There are many counts of this clonotype. J is TRBJ2-1 and V is TRBV30, with D unresolved. Germline loops: CDR1 GTSNPN, CDR2 SVGIG (reference sequence). This CDR3 has 13 amino acids. The V gene lost 0 bases and the J gene lost 4 bases, with 7 bases spanning the gap. CDR3 nucleotide sequence: TGTGCCTGGAGTGTTCTCGGATACAATGAGCAGTTCTTC. Amino acid sequence: CAWSVLGYNEQFF.

This clonotype was detected many times. V and J are TRBV6-2 or TRBV6-3 and TRBJ2-7; 10 bases match TRBD2. The junction had 6 bases not matched to a gene; V was cut back by 2 bases and J by 5 bases. The V gene's germline CDR1 is MNHEY and CDR2 SVGEGT. The CDR3 length is 15 residues. The CDR3 sequence is CASSYDSSGSHEQYF. In DNA form, the CDR3 reads TGTGCCAGCAGTTACGATTCTAGCGGGAGCCACGAGCAGTACTTC.

This clonotype was detected ten times or more. This sequence joins TRBV10-2 and TRBJ2-3, with D perhaps TRBD1 (5 bases). Germline V lookup: CDR1 WSHSY, CDR2 SAAADI. V lost 8 bases to trimming and J lost 1 base, with 13 bases between them. The CDR3 has 14 amino acids. The CDR3 nucleotides read TGCGCCAGCGGTGGGGCCCCGCGCACAGATACGCAGTATTTT. The encoded protein is CASGGAPRTDTQYF.

The chain uses TRBV6-1 and TRBJ1-4; D not resolved. V lost 4 bases to trimming and J lost 5 bases, with 17 bases between them. Germline loops: CDR1 MNHNS, CDR2 SASEGT. The CDR3 length is 16 residues. The CDR3 nucleotides read TGTGCCAGCAGTGTCCTACAAGGAGTACTCAATGAAAAACTGTTTTTT. It yields the protein CASSVLQGVLNEKLFF.

V is TRBV20-1 and J is TRBJ2-7, with TRBD1 matching 9 bases. There are 13 residues in the CDR3. Germline lookup yields CDR1 DFQATT and CDR2 SNEGSKA (reference sequence). V gave up 5 bases and J gave up 5 bases; unmatched junction bases: 7. CDR3 protein: CSAQGQGINEQYF. The CDR3 nucleotides read TGCAGTGCTCAGGGACAGGGAATCAACGAGCAGTACTTC.

The chain recombines TRBV20-1 with TRBJ2-5, with 8 bases identical to TRBD2. The CDR3 covers 16 residues. Per germline, CDR1 DFQATT and CDR2 SNEGSKA (reference sequence). The ends lost 5 bases at V and 5 bases at J; junction bases unmatched: 16. DNA for the CDR3: TGCAGTGCTGTCAGAGGGGGACTAGTCGATCGGGAGACCCAGTACTTC. It encodes CSAVRGGLVDRETQYF.

This clonotype was counted only a few times. The rearrangement joins TRBV2 to TRBJ2-7; 8 bases fit TRBD2. Germline V gene sequence: CDR1 SNHLY, CDR2 FYNNEI. After removal of 4 bases from V and 2 bases from J, the junction contained 7 bases not matched to a gene. The CDR3 is 15 residues long. The CDR3 region has the DNA TGTGCCAGCAGTGCGTCGCGGGGGGCCGCCTACGAGCAGTACTTC. This codes for CASSASRGAAYEQYF.

The rearrangement links TRBV4-1 to TRBJ2-1; D is perhaps TRBD1 (6 bases). Germline lookup yields CDR1 MGHRA and CDR2 YSYEKL. V dropped 1 base and J dropped 4 bases, with 11 bases sitting between them. The CDR3 totals 15 residues. CDR3 sequence reads: CASSQGHREYNEQFF. CDR3 in DNA: TGCGCCAGCAGCCAAGGTCACAGGGAGTACAATGAGCAGTTCTTC.

This chain links TRBV15 with TRBJ2-7; 7 bases are shared with TRBD2. This CDR3 has 12 amino acids. With V trimmed by 0 bases and J by 7 bases, 0 bases remained unmatched. Germline V gives CDR1 LNHNV, CDR2 YYDKDF (reference sequence). CDR3 nucleotide sequence: TGTGCCACCAGCAGAGAGCGGGGGGAGCAGTACTTC. This encodes CATSRERGEQYF.

V gene TRBV10-3 combines with J gene TRBJ2-7; the match to TRBD2 covers 15 bases. This CDR3 is 18 amino acids long. CDR1 is ENHRY and CDR2 is SYGVKD in the germline V gene. The V gene end was trimmed by 10 bases and the J gene end by 2 bases; junction bases not matched to a gene: 15. CDR3 bases: TGTGCCAGTAGTATAGGAAGGACTAGCGGGAGGGGCGCCTACGAGCAGTACTTC. Amino acids: CASSIGRTSGRGAYEQYF.

The V and J genes are TRBV15 and TRBJ2-7, with D perhaps TRBD2 (5 bases). Germline values: CDR1 LNHNV, CDR2 YYDKDF (reference sequence). Trimming took 5 bases from V and 5 from J, leaving 16 bases between them. CDR3 length: 14 residues. The CDR3 loop reads CATSESRGRDEQYF. The CDR3 DNA follows: TGTGCCACCAGCGAGTCTCGAGGGCGGGACGAGCAGTACTTC.

This clonotype was seen a handful of times. The V and J genes are TRBV6-6 and TRBJ2-7, with no clear D. V was clipped by 4 bases and J by 4 bases, with 5 bases between them. This CDR3 region has 11 residues. Germline CDR1 and CDR2: MNHNY and SVGAGI (reference sequence). The DNA for the CDR3 is TGTGCCAGCAGTTCCTATTACGAGCAGTACTTC. As protein: CASSSYYEQYF.

V and J are TRBV2 and TRBJ1-5; D ambiguous. V was shortened by 6 bases and J by 7 bases, with 13 bases between the two germline ends. CDR3 length equals 13 residues. Germline CDR1 and CDR2: SNHLY and FYNNEI. CDR3 DNA sequence: TGTGCCAGCAGGGAATATAGCGGGCAGCCCCAGCATTTT. This sequence encodes CASREYSGQPQHF.

This clonotype appeared a few times. The J gene is TRBJ1-6, the V gene TRBV7-9; D is ambiguous. Trimming took 0 bases from V and 5 from J, leaving 8 bases between them. The CDR3 is 15 amino acids. Germline V gene lookup returns CDR1 SEHNR and CDR2 FQNEAQ (reference sequence). The CDR3 DNA reads as TGTGCCAGCAGCTTAGCAGACGGGAATAATTCACCCCTCCACTTT. Translating it yields CASSLADGNNSPLHF.

This chain links TRBV7-3 with TRBJ1-6, with D perhaps matching TRBD1 (6 bases). The CDR3 length is 15 residues. The V gene's germline CDR1 is SGHTA and CDR2 FQGTGA. V lost 5 bases to trimming and J lost 9 bases, with 17 bases between them. CDR3 in DNA: TGTGCCAGCAGCGTAGACCCAGGGGATTTTTCACCCCTCCACTTT. Amino acid sequence: CASSVDPGDFSPLHF.

The rearrangement links TRBV19 to TRBJ2-5, with 8 bases that match TRBD1. This CDR3 is 14 amino acids long. Trimming removed 5 bases from V and 5 bases from J; junction bases left unmatched: 7. Germline V gene sequence: CDR1 LNHDA, CDR2 SQIVND (reference sequence). The CDR3 sequence is CASSFQGAGETQYF. The CDR3 nucleotides read TGTGCCAGTAGTTTCCAGGGGGCCGGGGAGACCCAGTACTTC.

In this sample, this clonotype turned up a few times. The J gene is TRBJ1-5, the V gene TRBV20-1; D may be TRBD1 (6 bases). Germline loops: CDR1 DFQATT, CDR2 SNEGSKA (reference sequence). The V gene lost 6 bases and the J gene lost 4 bases, with 13 bases spanning the gap. The CDR3 consists of 13 residues. The CDR3 region is CSAPRGLNQPQHF. The DNA for the CDR3 is TGCAGTGCCCCCAGGGGCCTGAATCAGCCCCAGCATTTT.

The chain employs TRBV9 and TRBJ2-7; possible D gene TRBD1, 5 bases. The CDR3 has 14 residues. V gave up 3 bases and J gave up 3 bases, with 13 bases separating them. The germline gives CDR1 SGDLS, CDR2 YYNGEE. This CDR3 is CASSAPGRDYEQYF. DNA for the CDR3: TGTGCCAGCAGCGCCCCGGGCAGGGACTACGAGCAGTACTTC.

CDR3 sequence reads: CSVAPLSYSAYNEQFF. CDR3 in DNA: TGCAGCGTTGCACCATTATCCTACTCGGCCTACAATGAGCAGTTCTTC. V gene TRBV29-1 combines with J gene TRBJ2-1; D not resolved. Germline CDR1 reads SQVTM; CDR2 reads ANQGSEA. The CDR3 covers 16 residues. The V and J ends lost 4 bases and 2 bases respectively, with 18 bases between them.

The chain combines TRBV7-2 with TRBJ2-5; D uncertain. Per the germline V gene, CDR1 is SGHTA and CDR2 is FQGNSA. Trimming cost V 7 bases and J 5 bases, with 11 bases left between them. CDR3 length: 12 residues. CDR3 nucleotide sequence: TGTGCCAGCAACTTTGGTGAGGAGACCCAGTACTTC. Its protein product is CASNFGEETQYF.

This clonotype occurred a few times. The gene calls are TRBV10-3 and TRBJ1-6; no clear D. This CDR3 is built from 16 residues. Trimming cost V 6 bases and J 0 bases, with 12 bases left between them. Germline V lookup: CDR1 ENHRY, CDR2 SYGVKD. In DNA, the CDR3 is TGTGCCATCAGGGACTCTCACGCCTCCTATAATTCACCCCTCCACTTT. Translating gives CAIRDSHASYNSPLHF.

This clonotype has a count of ten or more. A read error may account for a junction end that differs from germline. CDR3 DNA sequence: TGTGCCAGCAGTTTAGGGTACGAGCAGTACTTC. It encodes CASSLGYEQYF. The rearrangement uses TRBV5-1 and TRBJ2-7, with D hard to call. The CDR3 contains 11 residues. The germline CDR1 and CDR2 sequences are SGHRS and YFSETQ.

The chain joins TRBV19 to TRBJ2-7, with 9 bases that match TRBD1. CDR1 and CDR2 from the germline V gene are LNHDA and SQIVND (reference sequence). The CDR3 runs 14 residues. The junction had 1 base not matched to a gene; V was cut back by 3 bases and J by 1 base. The CDR3 reads CASSIGTGSYEQYF. CDR3 DNA: TGTGCCAGTAGTATCGGGACAGGGTCCTACGAGCAGTACTTC.

The table lists this clonotype with a count of one. The chain employs TRBV5-1 and TRBJ2-7, with TRBD2 matching over 8 bases. The assigned J gene may be wrong: the sequence end matches TRBJ2-1 better. In germline, CDR1 is SGHRS, CDR2 YFSETQ. This CDR3 is 13 amino acids long. The CDR3 sequence is CASSVGTSNEQFF. In DNA form, the CDR3 reads TGCGCCAGCAGCGTCGGGACTAGCAATGAGCAGTTCTTC.